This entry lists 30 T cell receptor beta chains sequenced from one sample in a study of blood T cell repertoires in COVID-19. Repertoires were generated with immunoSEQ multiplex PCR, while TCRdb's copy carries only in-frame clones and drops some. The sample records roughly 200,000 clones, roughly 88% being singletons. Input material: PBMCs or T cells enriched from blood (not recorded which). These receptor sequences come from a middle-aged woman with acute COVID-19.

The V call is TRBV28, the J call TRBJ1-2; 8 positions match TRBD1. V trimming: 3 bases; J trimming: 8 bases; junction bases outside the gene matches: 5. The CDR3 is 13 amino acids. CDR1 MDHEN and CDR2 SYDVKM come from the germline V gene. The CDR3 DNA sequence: TGTGCCAGCAGTTTGTCAGGGGGCCAGGGCTACACCTTC. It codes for CASSLSGGQGYTF.

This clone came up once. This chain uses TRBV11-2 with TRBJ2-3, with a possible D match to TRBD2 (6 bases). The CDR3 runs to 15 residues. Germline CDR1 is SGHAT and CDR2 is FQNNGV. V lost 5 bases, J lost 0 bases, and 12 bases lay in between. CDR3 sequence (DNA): TGTGCCAGCAGCATACGACTAGGGAGCACAGATACGCAGTATTTT. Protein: CASSIRLGSTDTQYF.

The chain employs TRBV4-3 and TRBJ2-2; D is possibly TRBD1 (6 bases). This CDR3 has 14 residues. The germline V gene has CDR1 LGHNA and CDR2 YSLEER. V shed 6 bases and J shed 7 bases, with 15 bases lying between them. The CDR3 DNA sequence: TGCGCCAGCAGGCCACAGGGTTTATACGGGGAGCTGTTTTTT. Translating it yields CASRPQGLYGELFF.

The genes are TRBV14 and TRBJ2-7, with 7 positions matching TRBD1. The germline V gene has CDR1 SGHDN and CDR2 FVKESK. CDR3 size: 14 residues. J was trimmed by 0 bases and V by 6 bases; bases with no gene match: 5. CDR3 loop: CASSLWDSSYEQYF. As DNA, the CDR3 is TGTGCCAGCAGTCTCTGGGACAGCTCCTACGAGCAGTACTTC.

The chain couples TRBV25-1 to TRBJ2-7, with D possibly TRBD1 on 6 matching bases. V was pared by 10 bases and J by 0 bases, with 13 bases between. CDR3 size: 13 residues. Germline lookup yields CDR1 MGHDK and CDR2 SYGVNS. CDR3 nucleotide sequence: TGTGCCAATACGCAGGGGAGCTCCTACGAGCAGTACGTC. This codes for CANTQGSSYEQYV.

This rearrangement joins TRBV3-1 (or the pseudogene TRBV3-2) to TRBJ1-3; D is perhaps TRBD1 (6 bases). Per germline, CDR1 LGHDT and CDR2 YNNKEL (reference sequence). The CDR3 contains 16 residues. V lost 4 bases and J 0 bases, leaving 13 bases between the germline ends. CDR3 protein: CASSPGTYSSGNTIYF. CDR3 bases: TGTGCCAGCAGCCCTGGGACATATAGCTCTGGAAACACCATATATTTT.

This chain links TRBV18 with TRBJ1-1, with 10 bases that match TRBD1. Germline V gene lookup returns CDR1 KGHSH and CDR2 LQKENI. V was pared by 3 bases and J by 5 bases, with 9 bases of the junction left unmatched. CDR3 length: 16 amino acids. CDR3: CASSPSPRTGGTEAFF. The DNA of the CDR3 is TGTGCCAGCTCACCTTCTCCGAGGACAGGGGGAACTGAAGCTTTCTTT.

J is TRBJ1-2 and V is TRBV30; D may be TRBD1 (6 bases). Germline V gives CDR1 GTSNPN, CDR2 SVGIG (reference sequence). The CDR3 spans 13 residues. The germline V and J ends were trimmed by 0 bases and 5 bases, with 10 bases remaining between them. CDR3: CAWSVLQGYGYTF. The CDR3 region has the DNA TGTGCCTGGAGTGTATTACAGGGTTATGGCTACACCTTC.

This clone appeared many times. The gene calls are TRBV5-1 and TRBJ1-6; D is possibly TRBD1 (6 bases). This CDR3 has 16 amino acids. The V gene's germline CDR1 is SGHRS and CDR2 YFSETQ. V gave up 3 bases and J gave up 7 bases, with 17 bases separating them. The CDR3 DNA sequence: TGCGCCAGCAGCTGGGGCCACAGGGTAGACAATTCACCCCTCCACTTT. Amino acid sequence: CASSWGHRVDNSPLHF. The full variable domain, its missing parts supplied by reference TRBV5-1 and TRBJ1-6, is KAGVTQTPRYLIKTRGQQVTLSCSPISGHRSVSWYQQTPGQGLQFLFEYFSETQRNKGNFPGRFSGRQFSNSRSEMNVSTLELGDSALYLCASSWGHRVDNSPLHFGNGTRLTVT.

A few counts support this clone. CDR3 in amino acids: CASSLGDQPQHF. The CDR3 nucleotides are TGTGCCAGCAGCTTAGGGGATCAGCCCCAGCATTTT. V is TRBV5-6 and J is TRBJ1-5, with D perhaps matching TRBD1 (5 bases). Trimming removed 2 bases at V and 5 bases at J, with 5 bases between. The CDR3 has 12 residues. Looked up from germline, CDR1 is SGHDT and CDR2 is YYEEEE.

CDR3: CASSLISTGAETQYF. DNA for the CDR3: TGTGCCAGCAGCTTAATATCCACAGGGGCGGAGACCCAGTACTTC. The chain uses TRBV11-1 and TRBJ2-5; 7 nucleotides line up with TRBD1. J was trimmed by 5 bases and V by 2 bases; bases with no gene match: 8. Germline assignment: CDR1 SGHAT and CDR2 FQDESV (reference sequence). The CDR3 runs 15 residues.

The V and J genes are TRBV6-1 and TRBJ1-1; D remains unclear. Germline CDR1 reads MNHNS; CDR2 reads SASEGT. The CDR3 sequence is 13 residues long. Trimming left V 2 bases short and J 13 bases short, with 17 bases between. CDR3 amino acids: CASSEPFRQRDFF. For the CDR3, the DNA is TGTGCCAGCAGTGAACCATTCCGGCAGCGGGATTTCTTT.

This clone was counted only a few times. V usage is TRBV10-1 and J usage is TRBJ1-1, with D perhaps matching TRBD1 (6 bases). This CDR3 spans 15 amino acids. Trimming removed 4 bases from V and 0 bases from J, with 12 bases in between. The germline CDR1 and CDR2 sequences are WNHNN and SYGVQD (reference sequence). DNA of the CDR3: TGCGCCAGCAGTGTCTTCAGGGGTCTGAACACTGAAGCTTTCTTT. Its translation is CASSVFRGLNTEAFF.

In nucleotides, the CDR3 is TGTGCCACCAGTGATTCAGCGGGGGCCTCCACATACACAGATACGCAGTATTTT. Its protein product is CATSDSAGASTYTDTQYF. This chain connects TRBV24-1 to TRBJ2-3; 8 nucleotides line up with TRBD2. Germline CDR1 KGHDR, CDR2 SFDVKD. The J segment lost 2 bases and the V segment lost 2 bases, leaving 11 bases of the junction unmatched. The CDR3 is 18 amino acids.

The CDR3 loop is CASRTGYSNQPQHF. For the CDR3, the DNA is TGTGCCAGTAGGACAGGCTATAGCAATCAGCCCCAGCATTTT. This chain links TRBV6-5 with TRBJ1-5, with 7 bases that match TRBD1. There are 14 residues in the CDR3. Germline V gene sequence: CDR1 MNHEY, CDR2 SVGAGI. The trim removed 9 bases at V and 0 bases at J, leaving 5 bases unmatched.

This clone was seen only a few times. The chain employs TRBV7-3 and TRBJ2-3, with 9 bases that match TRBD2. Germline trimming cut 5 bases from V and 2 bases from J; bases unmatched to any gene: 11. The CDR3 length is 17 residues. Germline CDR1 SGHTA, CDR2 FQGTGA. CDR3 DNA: TGTGCCAGCAGCCCCTCCAAGCTAGCGGGGTACACAGATACGCAGTATTTT. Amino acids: CASSPSKLAGYTDTQYF.

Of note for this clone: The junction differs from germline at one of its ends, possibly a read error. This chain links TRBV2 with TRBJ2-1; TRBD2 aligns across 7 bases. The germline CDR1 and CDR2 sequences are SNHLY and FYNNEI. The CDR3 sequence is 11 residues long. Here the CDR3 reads CASSRDYRPLF. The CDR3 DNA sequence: TGTGCCAGCAGTCGGGACTATCGTCCGCTCTTC. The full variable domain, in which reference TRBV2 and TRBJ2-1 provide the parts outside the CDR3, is EPEVTQTPSHQVTQMGQEVILRCVPISNHLYFYWYRQILGQKVEFLVSFYNNEISEKSEIFDDQFSVERPDGSNFTLKIRSTKLEDSAMYFCASSRDYRPLFGPGTRLTVL.

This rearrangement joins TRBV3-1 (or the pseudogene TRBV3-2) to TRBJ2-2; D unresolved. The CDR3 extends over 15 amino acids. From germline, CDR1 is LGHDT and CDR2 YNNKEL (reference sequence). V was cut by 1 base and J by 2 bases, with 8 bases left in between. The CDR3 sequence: CASSQVLQNTGELFF. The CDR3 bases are TGTGCCAGCAGCCAAGTTTTACAAAACACCGGGGAGCTGTTTTTT.

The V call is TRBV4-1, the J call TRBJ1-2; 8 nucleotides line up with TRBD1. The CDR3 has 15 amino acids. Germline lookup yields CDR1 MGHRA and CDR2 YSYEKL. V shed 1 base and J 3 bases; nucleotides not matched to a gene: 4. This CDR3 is CASSQGETGDYGYTF. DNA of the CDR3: TGCGCCAGCAGCCAAGGGGAGACAGGGGACTATGGCTACACCTTC.

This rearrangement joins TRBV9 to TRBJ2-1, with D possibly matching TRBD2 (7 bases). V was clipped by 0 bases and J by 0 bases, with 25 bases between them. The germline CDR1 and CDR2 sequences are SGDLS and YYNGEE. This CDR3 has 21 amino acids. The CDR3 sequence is CASSVARGGGPSSSSYNEQFF. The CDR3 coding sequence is TGTGCCAGCAGCGTAGCCAGGGGCGGGGGTCCTTCGTCCAGCTCCTACAATGAGCAGTTCTTC.

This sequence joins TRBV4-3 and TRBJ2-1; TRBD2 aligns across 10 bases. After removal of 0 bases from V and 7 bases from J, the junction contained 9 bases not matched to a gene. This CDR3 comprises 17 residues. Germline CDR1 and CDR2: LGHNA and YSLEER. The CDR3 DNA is TGCGCCAGCAGCCAAGATCAGAGCGGGGGGGTTCGGAATGAGCAGTTCTTC. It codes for CASSQDQSGGVRNEQFF.

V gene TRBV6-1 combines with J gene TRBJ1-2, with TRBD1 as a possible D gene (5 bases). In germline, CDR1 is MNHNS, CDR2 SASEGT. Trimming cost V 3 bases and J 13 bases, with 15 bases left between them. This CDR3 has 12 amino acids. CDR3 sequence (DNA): TGTGCCAGCAGTGATAGGGTGGGGGAGGCCACCTTC. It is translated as CASSDRVGEATF.

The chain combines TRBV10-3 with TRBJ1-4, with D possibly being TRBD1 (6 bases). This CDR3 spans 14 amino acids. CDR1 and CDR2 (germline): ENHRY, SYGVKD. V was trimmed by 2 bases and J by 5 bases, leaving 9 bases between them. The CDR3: CAISEGQMNEKLFF. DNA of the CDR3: TGTGCCATCAGTGAGGGACAGATGAATGAAAAACTGTTTTTT.

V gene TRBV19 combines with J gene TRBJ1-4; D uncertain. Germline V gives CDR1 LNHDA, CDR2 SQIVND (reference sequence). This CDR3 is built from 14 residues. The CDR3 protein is CASHVATWNEKLFF. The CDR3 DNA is TGTGCGAGTCATGTGGCGACATGGAATGAAAAACTGTTTTTT.

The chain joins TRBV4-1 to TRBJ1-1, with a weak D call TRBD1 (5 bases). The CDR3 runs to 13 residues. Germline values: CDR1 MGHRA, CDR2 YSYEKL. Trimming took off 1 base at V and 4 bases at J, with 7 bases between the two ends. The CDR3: CASSQVRGTEAFF. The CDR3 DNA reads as TGCGCCAGCAGCCAAGTTAGGGGCACTGAAGCTTTCTTT.

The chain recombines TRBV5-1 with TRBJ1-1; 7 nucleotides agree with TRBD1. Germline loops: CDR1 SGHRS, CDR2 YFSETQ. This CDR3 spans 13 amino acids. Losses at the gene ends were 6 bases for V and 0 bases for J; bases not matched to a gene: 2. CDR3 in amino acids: CASTQGVNTEAFF. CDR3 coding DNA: TGCGCCAGCACCCAGGGGGTGAACACTGAAGCTTTCTTT.

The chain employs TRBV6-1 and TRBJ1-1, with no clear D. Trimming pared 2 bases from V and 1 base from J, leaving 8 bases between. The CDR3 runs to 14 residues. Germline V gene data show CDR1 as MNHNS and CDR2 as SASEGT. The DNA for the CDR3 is TGTGCCAGCAGTGAATTCGTCAGGAACACTGAAGCTTTCTTT. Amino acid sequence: CASSEFVRNTEAFF.

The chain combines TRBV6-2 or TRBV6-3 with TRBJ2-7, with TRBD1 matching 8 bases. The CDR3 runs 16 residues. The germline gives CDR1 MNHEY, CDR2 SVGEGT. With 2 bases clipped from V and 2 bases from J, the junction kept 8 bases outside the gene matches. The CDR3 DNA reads TGTGCCAGCAGTTACCATCTTCGACAGGGGCCCTACGAGCAGTACTTC. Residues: CASSYHLRQGPYEQYF.

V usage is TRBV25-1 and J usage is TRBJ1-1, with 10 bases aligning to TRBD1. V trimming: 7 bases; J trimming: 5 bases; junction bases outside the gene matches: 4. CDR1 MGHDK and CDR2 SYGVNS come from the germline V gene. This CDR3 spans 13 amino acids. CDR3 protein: CASTPGQGTEAFF. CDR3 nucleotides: TGTGCCAGCACCCCGGGACAGGGGACTGAAGCTTTCTTT.

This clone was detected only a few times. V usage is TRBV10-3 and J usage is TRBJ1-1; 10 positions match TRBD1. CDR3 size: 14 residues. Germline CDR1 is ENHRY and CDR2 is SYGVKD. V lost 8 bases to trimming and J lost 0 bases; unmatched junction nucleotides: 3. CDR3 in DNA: TGTGCCATCGGGACAGGGGCGGTGAACACTGAAGCTTTCTTT. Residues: CAIGTGAVNTEAFF.